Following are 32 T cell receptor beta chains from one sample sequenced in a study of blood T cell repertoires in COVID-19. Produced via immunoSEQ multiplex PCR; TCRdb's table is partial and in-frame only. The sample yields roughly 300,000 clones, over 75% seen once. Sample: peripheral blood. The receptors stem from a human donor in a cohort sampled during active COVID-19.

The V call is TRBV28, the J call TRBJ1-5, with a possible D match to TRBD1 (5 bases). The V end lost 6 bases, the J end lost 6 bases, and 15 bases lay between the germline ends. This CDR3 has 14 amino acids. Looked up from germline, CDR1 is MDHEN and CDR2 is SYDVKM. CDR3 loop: CASRELDSFQPQHF. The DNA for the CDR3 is TGTGCCAGCAGAGAACTTGACAGCTTTCAGCCCCAGCATTTT. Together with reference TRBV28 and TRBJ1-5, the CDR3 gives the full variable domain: DVKVTQSSRYLVKRTGEKVFLECVQDMDHENMFWYRQDPGLGLRLIYFSYDVKMKEKGDIPEGYSVSREKKERFSLILESASTNQTSMYLCASRELDSFQPQHFGDGTRLSIL.

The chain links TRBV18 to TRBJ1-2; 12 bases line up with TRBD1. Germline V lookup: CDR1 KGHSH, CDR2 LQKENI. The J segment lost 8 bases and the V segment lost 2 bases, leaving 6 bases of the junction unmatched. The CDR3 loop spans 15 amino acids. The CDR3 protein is CASSPWGQGAPGYTF. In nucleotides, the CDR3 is TGTGCCAGCTCACCATGGGGACAGGGGGCGCCGGGCTACACCTTC.

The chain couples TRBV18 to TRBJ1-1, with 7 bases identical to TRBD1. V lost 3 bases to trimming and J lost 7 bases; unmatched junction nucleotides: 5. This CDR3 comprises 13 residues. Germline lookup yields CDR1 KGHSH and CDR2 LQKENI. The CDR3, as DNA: TGTGCCAGCTCACCCGGCCAGGGGGATGAAGCTTTCTTT. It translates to CASSPGQGDEAFF.

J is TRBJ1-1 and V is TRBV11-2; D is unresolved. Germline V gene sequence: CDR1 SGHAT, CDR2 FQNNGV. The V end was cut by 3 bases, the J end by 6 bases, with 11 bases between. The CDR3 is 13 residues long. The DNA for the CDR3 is TGTGCCAGCAGCTTCACCGGGGTTTCTGAAGCTTTCTTT. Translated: CASSFTGVSEAFF.

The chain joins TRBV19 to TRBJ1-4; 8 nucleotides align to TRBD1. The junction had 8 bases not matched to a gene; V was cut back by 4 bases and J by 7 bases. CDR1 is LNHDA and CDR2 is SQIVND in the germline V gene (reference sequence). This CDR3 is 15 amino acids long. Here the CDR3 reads CASSSGQGGTEKLFF. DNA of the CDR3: TGTGCCAGTAGTAGTGGACAGGGTGGGACTGAAAAACTGTTTTTT.

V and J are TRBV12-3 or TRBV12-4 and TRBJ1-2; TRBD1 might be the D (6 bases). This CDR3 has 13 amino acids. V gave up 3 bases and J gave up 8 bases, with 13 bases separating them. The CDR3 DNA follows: TGTGCCAGCAGTTTTGGGGCAGGGGACGGCTACACCTTC. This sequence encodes CASSFGAGDGYTF.

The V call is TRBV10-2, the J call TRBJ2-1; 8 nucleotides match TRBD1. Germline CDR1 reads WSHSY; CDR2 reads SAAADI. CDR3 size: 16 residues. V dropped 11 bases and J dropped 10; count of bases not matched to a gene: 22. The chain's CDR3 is CAAGNPEGQVVTEQFF. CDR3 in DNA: TGCGCCGCAGGCAACCCTGAGGGACAGGTGGTAACGGAGCAGTTCTTC.

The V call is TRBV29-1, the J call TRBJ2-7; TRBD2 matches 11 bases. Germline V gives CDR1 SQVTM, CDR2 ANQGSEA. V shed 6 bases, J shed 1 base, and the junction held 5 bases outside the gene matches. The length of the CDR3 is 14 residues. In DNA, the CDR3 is TGCAGCGTACTAGCGGGAGTGGATTCCTACGAGCAGTACTTC. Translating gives CSVLAGVDSYEQYF.

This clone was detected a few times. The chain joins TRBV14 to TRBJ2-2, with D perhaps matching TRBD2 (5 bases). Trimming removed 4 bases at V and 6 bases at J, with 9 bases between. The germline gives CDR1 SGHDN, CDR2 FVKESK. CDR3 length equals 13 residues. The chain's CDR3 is CASSPPGAGELFF. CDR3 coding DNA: TGTGCCAGCAGCCCTCCCGGGGCCGGGGAGCTGTTTTTT.

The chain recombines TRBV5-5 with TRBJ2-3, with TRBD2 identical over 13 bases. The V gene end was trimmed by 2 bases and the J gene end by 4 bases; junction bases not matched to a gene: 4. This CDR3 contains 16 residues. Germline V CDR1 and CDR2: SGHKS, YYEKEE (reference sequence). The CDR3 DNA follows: TGTGCCAGCAGCTTCGGACTAGCGGGAGTTTCAGATACGCAGTATTTT. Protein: CASSFGLAGVSDTQYF.

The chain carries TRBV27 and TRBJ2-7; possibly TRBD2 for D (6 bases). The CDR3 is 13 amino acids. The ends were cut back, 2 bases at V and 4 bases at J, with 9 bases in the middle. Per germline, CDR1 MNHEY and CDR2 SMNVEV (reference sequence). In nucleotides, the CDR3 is TGTGCCAGCAGTTTAACGGGAGAGTACGAGCAGTACTTC. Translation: CASSLTGEYEQYF.

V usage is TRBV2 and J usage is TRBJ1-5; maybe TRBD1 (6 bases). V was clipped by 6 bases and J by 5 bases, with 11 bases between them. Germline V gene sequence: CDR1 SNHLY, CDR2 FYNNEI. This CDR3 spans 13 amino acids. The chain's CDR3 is CASSRGNDQPQHF. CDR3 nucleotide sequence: TGTGCCAGCAGCAGGGGTAACGATCAGCCCCAGCATTTT.

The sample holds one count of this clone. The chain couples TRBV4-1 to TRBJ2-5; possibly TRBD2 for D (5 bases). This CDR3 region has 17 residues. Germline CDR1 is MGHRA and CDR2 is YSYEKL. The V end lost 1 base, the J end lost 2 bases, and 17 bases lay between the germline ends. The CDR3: CASSQALTTGIQETQYF. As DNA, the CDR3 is TGCGCCAGCAGCCAAGCTTTGACTACGGGAATACAAGAGACCCAGTACTTC.

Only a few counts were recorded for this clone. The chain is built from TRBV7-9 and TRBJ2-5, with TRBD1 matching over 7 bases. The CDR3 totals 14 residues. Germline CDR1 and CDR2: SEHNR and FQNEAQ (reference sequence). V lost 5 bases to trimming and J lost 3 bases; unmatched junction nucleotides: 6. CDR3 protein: CASSRWTGKETQYF. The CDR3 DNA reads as TGTGCCAGCAGCCGCTGGACAGGTAAAGAGACCCAGTACTTC.

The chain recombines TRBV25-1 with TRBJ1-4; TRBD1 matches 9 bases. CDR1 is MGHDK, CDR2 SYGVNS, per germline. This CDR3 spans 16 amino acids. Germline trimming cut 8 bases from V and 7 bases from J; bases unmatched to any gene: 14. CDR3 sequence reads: CASLGGTGIIGEKLFF. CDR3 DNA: TGTGCCAGCCTCGGAGGGACAGGGATAATTGGTGAAAAACTGTTTTTT.

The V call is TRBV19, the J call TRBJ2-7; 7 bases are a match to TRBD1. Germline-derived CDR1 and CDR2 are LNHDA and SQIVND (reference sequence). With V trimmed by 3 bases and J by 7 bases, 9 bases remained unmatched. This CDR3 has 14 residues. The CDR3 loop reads CASSIGDRVREQYF. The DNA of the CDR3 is TGTGCCAGTAGTATCGGAGACAGGGTGAGGGAGCAGTACTTC.

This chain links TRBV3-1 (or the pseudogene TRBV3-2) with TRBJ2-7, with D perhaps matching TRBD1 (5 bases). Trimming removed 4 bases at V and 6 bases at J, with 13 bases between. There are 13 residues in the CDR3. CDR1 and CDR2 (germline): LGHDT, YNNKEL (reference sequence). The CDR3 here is CASSRDPRAEQYF. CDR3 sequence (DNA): TGTGCCAGCAGCCGCGATCCCAGGGCCGAGCAGTACTTC.

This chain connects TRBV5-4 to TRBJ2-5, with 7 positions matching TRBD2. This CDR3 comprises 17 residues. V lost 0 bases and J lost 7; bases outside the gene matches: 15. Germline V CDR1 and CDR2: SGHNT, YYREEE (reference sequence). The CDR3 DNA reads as TGTGCCAGCAGCTTGGAGGTTACTAGCGCGGGGGTGGGGACCCAGTACTTC. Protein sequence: CASSLEVTSAGVGTQYF.

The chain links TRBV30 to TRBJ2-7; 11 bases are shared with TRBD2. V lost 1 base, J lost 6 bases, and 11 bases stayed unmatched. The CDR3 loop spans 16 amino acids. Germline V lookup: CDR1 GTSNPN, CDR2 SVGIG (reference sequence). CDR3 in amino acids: CAWSADSGRAALEQYF. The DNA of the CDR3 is TGTGCCTGGAGTGCAGATAGCGGGAGGGCCGCTCTCGAGCAGTACTTC.

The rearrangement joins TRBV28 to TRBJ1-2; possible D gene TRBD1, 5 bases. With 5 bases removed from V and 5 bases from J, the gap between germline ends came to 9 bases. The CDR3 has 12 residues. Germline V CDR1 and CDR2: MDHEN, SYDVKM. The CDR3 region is CASSPGRYGYTF. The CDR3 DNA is TGTGCCAGCAGTCCAGGGAGGTATGGCTACACCTTC.

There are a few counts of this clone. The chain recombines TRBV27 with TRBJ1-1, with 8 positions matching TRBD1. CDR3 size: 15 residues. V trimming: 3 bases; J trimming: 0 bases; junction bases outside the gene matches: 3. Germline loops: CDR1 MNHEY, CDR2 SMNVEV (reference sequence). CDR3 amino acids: CASSLAGGMNTEAFF. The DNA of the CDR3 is TGTGCCAGCAGTTTGGCAGGGGGCATGAACACTGAAGCTTTCTTT.

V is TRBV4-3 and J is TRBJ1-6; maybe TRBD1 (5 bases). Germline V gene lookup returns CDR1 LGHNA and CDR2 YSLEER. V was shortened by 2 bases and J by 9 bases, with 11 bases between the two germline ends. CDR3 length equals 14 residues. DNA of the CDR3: TGCGCCAGCAGCCAATCATCAGGGTTTTCACCCCTCCACTTT. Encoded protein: CASSQSSGFSPLHF.

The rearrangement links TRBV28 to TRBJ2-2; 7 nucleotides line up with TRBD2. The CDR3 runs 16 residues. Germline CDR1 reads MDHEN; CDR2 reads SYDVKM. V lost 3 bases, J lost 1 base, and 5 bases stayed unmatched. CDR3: CASSFSKRENTGELFF. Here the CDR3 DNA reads TGTGCCAGCAGTTTTTCTAAGCGGGAGAACACCGGGGAGCTGTTTTTT.

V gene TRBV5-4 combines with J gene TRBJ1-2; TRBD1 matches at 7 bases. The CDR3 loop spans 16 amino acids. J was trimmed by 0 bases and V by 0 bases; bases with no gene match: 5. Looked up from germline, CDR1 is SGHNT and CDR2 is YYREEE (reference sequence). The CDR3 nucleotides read TGTGCCAGCAGCTTGGGAGGGGGCGTCGCTAACTATGGCTACACCTTC. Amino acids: CASSLGGGVANYGYTF.

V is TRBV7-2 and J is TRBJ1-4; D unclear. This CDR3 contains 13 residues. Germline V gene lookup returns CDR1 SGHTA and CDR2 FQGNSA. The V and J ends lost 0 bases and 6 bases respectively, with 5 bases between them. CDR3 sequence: CASSLAPDEKLFF. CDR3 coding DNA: TGTGCCAGCAGCTTAGCGCCGGATGAAAAACTGTTTTTT.

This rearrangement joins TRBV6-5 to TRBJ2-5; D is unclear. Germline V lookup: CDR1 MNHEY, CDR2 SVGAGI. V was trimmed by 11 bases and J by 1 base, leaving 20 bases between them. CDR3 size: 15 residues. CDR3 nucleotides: TGTGCCGCCCAGAGCCCGAGGCGGTCCCAAGAGACCCAGTACTTC. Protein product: CAAQSPRRSQETQYF.

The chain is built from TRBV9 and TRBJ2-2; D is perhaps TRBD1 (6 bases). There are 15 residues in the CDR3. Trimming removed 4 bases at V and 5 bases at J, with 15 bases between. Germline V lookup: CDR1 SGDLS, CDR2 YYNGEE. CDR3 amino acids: CASSWGQGGTGELFF. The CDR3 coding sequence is TGTGCCAGCAGCTGGGGGCAGGGTGGTACCGGGGAGCTGTTTTTT.

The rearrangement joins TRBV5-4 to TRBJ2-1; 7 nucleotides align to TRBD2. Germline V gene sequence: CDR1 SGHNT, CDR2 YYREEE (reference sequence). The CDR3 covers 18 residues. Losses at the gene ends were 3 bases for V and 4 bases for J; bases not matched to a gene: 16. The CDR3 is CASSSGASGGGPYNEQFF. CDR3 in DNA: TGTGCCAGCAGCTCCGGGGCTAGCGGAGGAGGGCCTTACAATGAGCAGTTCTTC.

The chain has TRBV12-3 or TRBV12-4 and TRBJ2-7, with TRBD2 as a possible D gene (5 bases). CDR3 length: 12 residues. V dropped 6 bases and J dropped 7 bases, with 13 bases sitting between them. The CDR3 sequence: CASSPGLLEQYF. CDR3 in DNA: TGTGCCAGCAGCCCCGGACTTCTAGAGCAGTACTTC.

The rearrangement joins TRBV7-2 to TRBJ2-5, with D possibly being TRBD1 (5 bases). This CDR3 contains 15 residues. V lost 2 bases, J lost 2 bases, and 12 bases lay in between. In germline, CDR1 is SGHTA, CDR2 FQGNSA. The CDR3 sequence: CASSLLWGSQETQYF. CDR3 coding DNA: TGTGCCAGCAGCTTACTTTGGGGCTCTCAAGAGACCCAGTACTTC.

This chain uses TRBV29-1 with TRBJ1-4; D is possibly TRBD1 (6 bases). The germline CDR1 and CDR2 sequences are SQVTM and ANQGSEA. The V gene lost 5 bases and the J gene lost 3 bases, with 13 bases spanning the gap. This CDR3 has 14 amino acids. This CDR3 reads CSVKRGAANEKLFF. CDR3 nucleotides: TGCAGCGTTAAGCGGGGGGCAGCTAATGAAAAACTGTTTTTT.

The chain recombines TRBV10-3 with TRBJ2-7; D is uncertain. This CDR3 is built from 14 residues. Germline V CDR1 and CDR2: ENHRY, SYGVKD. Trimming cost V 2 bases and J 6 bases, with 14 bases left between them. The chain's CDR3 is CAISEGQSFAEQYF. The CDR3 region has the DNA TGTGCCATCAGTGAGGGTCAAAGCTTTGCCGAGCAGTACTTC.